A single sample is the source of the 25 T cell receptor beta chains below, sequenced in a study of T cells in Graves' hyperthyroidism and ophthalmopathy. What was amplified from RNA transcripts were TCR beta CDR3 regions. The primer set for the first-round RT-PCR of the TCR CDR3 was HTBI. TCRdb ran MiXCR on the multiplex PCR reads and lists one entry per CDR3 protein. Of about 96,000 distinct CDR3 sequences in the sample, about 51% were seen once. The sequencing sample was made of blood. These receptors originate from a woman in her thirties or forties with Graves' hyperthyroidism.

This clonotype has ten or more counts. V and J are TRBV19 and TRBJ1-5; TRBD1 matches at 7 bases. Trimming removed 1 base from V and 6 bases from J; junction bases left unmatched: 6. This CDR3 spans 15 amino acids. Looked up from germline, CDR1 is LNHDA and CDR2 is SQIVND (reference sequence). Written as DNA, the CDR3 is TGTGCCAGTAGTATAGGTGGAGACAGGGTTCAGCCCCAGCATTTT. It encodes CASSIGGDRVQPQHF.

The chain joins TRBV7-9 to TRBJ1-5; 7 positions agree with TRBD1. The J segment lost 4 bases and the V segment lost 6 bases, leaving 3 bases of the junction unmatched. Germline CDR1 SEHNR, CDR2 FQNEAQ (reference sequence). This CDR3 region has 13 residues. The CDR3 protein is CASRKGANQPQHF. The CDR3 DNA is TGTGCCAGCAGGAAGGGGGCGAATCAGCCCCAGCATTTT.

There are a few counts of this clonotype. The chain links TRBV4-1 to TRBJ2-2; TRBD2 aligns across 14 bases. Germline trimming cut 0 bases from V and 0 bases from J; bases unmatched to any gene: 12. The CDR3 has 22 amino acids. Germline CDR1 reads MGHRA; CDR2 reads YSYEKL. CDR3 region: CASSQEEISGTSGRPNTGELFF. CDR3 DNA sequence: TGCGCCAGCAGCCAAGAGGAGATCTCCGGGACTAGCGGGAGACCGAACACCGGGGAGCTGTTTTTT.

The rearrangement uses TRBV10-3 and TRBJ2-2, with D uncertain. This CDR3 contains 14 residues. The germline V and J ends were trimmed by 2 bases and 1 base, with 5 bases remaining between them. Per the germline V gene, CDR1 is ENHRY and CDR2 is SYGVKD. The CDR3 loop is CAISEGVNTGELFF. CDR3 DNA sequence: TGTGCCATCAGTGAGGGGGTGAACACCGGGGAGCTGTTTTTT.

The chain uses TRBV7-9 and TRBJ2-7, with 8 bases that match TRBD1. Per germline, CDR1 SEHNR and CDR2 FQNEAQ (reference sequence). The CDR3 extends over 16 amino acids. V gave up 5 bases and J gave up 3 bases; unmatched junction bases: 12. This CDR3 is CASSEDRGMCGYEQYF. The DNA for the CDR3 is TGTGCCAGCAGCGAAGACAGGGGAATGTGTGGCTACGAGCAGTACTTC.

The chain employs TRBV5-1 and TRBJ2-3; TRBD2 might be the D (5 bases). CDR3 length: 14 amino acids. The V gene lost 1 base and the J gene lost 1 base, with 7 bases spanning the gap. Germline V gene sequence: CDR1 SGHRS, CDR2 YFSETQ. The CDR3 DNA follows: TGCGCCAGCAGCTTGTCGGAGGGCACAGATACGCAGTATTTT. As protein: CASSLSEGTDTQYF.

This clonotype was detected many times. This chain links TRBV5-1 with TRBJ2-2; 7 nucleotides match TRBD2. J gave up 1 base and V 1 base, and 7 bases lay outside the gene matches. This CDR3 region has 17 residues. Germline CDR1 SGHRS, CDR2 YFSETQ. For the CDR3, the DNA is TGCGCCAGCAGCTTGTCGGTTTTAGCGGGGAACACCGGGGAGCTGTTTTTT. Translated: CASSLSVLAGNTGELFF.

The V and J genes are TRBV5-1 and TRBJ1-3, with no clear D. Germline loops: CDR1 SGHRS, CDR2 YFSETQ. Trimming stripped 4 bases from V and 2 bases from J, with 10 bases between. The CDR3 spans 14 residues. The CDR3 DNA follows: TGCGCCAGCAGCCAAGCTAGGGCTGGAAACACCATATATTTT. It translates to CASSQARAGNTIYF.

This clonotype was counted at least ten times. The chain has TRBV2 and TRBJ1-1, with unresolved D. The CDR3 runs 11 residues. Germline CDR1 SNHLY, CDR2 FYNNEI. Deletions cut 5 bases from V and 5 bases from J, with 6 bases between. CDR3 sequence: CASSPGTEAFF. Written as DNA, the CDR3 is TGTGCCAGCAGTCCGGGAACTGAAGCTTTCTTT.

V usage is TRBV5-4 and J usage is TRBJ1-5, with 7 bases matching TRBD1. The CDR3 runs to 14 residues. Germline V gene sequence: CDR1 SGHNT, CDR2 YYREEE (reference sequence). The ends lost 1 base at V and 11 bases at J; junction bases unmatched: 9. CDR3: CASSLRGGGETQHF. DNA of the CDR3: TGTGCCAGCAGCTTGAGAGGGGGCGGGGAGACCCAGCATTTT.

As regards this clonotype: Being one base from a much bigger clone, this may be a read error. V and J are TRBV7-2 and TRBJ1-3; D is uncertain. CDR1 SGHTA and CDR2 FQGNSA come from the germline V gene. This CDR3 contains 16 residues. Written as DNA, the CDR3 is TGTGCCAGCAGCGTAGTGCCCCAGCCGAGTGGAACCACCATATATTTT. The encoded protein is CASSVVPQPSGTTIYF.

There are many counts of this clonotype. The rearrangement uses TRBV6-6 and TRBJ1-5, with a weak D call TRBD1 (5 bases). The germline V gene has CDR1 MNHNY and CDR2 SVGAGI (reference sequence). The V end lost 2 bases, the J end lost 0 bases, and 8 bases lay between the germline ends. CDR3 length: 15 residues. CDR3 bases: TGTGCCAGCAGTTACGGGGGGGGTAGCAATCAGCCCCAGCATTTT. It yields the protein CASSYGGGSNQPQHF.

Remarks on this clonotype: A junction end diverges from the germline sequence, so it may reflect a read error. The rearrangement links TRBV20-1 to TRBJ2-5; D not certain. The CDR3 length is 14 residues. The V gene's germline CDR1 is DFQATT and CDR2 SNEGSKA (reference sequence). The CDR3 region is CTASRQLVGETQCF. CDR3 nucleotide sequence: TGCACTGCTAGTAGGCAGCTAGTCGGAGAGACCCAGTGCTTC.

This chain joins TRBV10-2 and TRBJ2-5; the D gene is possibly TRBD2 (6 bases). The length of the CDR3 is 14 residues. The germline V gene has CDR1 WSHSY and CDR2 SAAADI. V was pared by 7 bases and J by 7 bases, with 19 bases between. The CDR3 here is CASTLGAGRRTQYF. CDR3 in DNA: TGCGCCAGCACACTCGGGGCGGGGCGCAGGACCCAGTACTTC.

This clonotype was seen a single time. This CDR3 is CASSGWTGGDTDTQYF. In DNA, the CDR3 is TGTGCCAGCAGTGGTTGGACGGGAGGCGACACAGATACGCAGTATTTT. The chain links TRBV2 to TRBJ2-3; 7 nucleotides match TRBD2. With V trimmed by 4 bases and J by 2 bases, 9 bases remained unmatched. The germline gives CDR1 SNHLY, CDR2 FYNNEI. There are 16 residues in the CDR3.

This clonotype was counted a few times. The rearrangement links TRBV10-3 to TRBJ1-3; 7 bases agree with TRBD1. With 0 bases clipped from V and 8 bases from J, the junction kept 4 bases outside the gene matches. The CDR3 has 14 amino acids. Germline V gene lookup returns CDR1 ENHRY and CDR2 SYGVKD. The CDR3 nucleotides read TGTGCCATCAGTGAGTCTGGGACAGCGTACACCATATATTTT. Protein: CAISESGTAYTIYF.

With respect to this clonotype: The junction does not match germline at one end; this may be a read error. The CDR3 DNA sequence: TGTGCGAGCAGCTTAGGCGGACCCGTGAACACTGAAGCTTTCTTT. Translated, it gives CASSLGGPVNTEAFF. The V call is TRBV7-9, the J call TRBJ1-1; D gene ambiguous. Germline CDR1 SEHNR, CDR2 FQNEAQ (reference sequence). The CDR3 totals 15 residues. Supplemented by reference TRBV7-9 and TRBJ1-1, the full variable domain reads DTGVSQNPRHKITKRGQNVTFRCDPISEHNRLYWYRQTLGQGPEFLTYFQNEAQLEKSRLLSDRFSAERPKGSFSTLEIQRTEQGDSAMYLCASSLGGPVNTEAFFGQGTRLTVV.

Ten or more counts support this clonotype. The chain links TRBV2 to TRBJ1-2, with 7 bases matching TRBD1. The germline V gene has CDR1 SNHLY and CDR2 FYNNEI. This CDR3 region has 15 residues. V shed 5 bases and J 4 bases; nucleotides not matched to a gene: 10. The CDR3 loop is CASSRGTATFYGYTF. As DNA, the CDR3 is TGTGCCAGCAGTAGGGGGACAGCGACCTTCTATGGCTACACCTTC.

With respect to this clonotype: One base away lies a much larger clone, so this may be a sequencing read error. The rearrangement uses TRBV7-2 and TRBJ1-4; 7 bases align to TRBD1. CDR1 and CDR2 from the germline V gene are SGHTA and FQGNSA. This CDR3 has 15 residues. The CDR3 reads CASSSQGTPNEKLLF. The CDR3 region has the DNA TGCGCCAGCAGCTCACAGGGGACACCCAATGAAAAACTGCTTTTT.

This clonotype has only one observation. Here the CDR3 reads CSVTAGEDTQYF. The CDR3 bases are TGCAGCGTTACAGCGGGAGAAGATACGCAGTATTTT. V usage is TRBV29-1 and J usage is TRBJ2-3; 8 bases match TRBD2. There are 12 residues in the CDR3. Germline V lookup: CDR1 SQVTM, CDR2 ANQGSEA. J lost 5 bases, V lost 5 bases, and 3 bases had no gene match.

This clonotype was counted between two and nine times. CDR3 protein: CASSQEKDRGIRPLHF. The DNA of the CDR3 is TGTGCCAGCAGCCAAGAGAAGGACAGGGGGATTCGGCCCCTCCACTTT. This sequence joins TRBV14 and TRBJ1-6, with TRBD1 matching over 10 bases. Germline V gene data show CDR1 as SGHDN and CDR2 as FVKESK. There are 16 residues in the CDR3. Trimming took 0 bases from V and 13 from J; bases not matched to a gene: 9. Full variable domain (missing parts from reference TRBV14 and TRBJ1-6): EAGVTQFPSHSVIEKGQTVTLRCDPISGHDNLYWYRRVMGKEIKFLLHFVKESKQDESGMPNNRFLAERTGGTYSTLKVQPAELEDSGVYFCASSQEKDRGIRPLHFGNGTRLTVT.

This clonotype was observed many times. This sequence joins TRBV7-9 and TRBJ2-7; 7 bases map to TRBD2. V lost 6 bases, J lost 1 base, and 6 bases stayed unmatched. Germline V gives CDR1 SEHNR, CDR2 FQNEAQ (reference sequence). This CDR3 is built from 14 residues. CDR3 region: CASRATSVSYEQYF. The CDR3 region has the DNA TGTGCCAGCAGAGCCACTAGCGTGTCCTACGAGCAGTACTTC.

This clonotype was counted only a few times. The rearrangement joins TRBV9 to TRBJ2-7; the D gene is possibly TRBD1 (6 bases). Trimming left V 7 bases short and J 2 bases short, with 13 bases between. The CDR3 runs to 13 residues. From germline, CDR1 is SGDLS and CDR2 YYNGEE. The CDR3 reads CASSRTDAYEQYF. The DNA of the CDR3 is TGTGCCAGCTCAAGGACAGACGCCTACGAGCAGTACTTC.

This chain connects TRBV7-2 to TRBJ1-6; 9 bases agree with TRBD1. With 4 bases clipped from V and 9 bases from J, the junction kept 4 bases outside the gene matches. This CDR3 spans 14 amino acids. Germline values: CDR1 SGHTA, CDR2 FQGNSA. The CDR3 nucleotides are TGTGCCAGCAGCTACCGGGACAGGGCTTCACCCCTCCACTTT. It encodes CASSYRDRASPLHF.

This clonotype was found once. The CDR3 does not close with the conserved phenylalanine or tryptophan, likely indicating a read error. CDR3 region: CVSSHTDTQYL. The CDR3 region has the DNA TGCGTCAGCTCGCACACAGATACGCAGTATCTT. The chain carries TRBV10-2 and TRBJ2-3; D not resolved. CDR3 length: 11 amino acids. Germline values: CDR1 WSHSY, CDR2 SAAADI.